The source of this T cell receptor beta chain is a study of immune characterization of retroperitoneal liposarcoma. This clonotype ranks as medium-sized (0.01 to 0.1%). CDR1 and CDR2 from the germline V gene are MNHNS and SASEGT. CDR3 length equals 12 residues. With 7 bases removed from V and 3 bases from J, the gap between germline ends came to 4 bases. One entry per CDR3 protein, called by TCRdb with MiXCR from the PCR reads. The sample contains some 10,000 distinct CDR3 sequences, 30% to 45% of which appear only once. The source is a female donor with retroperitoneal liposarcoma. What was sequenced was tumor tissue. The chain combines TRBV6-1 with TRBJ1-6; D ambiguous. The CDR3 nucleotides read TGTGCCAGCAACGACTATAATTCACCCCTCCACTTT. The encoded protein is CASNDYNSPLHF.